This T cell receptor beta chain stems from a study of early T cells in non-severe SARS-CoV-2 infection. The overall study: Chains from this unsorted whole-blood bulk RNA could not be paired.

TCRdb fed the 5' RACE reads into MiXCR, producing one record per CDR3 protein. This table holds roughly 77,000 distinct CDR3 sequences, more than 10% found once. This clonotype has ten or more counts. Germline CDR1 is SQVTM and CDR2 is ANQGSEA. V was clipped by 7 bases and J by 5 bases; unmatched bases: 8. The CDR3 length is 14 residues. The TCR sequence derives from an adult who was a healthcare worker with PCR-confirmed SARS-CoV-2 infection or an uninfected control (not recorded which). Specimen: whole blood. V usage is TRBV29-1 and J usage is TRBJ2-3; 11 bases agree with TRBD2. CDR3 DNA: TGCAGCGAGGAGGCACTAGCGGGGGAAGATACGCAGTATTTT. It translates to CSEEALAGEDTQYF.